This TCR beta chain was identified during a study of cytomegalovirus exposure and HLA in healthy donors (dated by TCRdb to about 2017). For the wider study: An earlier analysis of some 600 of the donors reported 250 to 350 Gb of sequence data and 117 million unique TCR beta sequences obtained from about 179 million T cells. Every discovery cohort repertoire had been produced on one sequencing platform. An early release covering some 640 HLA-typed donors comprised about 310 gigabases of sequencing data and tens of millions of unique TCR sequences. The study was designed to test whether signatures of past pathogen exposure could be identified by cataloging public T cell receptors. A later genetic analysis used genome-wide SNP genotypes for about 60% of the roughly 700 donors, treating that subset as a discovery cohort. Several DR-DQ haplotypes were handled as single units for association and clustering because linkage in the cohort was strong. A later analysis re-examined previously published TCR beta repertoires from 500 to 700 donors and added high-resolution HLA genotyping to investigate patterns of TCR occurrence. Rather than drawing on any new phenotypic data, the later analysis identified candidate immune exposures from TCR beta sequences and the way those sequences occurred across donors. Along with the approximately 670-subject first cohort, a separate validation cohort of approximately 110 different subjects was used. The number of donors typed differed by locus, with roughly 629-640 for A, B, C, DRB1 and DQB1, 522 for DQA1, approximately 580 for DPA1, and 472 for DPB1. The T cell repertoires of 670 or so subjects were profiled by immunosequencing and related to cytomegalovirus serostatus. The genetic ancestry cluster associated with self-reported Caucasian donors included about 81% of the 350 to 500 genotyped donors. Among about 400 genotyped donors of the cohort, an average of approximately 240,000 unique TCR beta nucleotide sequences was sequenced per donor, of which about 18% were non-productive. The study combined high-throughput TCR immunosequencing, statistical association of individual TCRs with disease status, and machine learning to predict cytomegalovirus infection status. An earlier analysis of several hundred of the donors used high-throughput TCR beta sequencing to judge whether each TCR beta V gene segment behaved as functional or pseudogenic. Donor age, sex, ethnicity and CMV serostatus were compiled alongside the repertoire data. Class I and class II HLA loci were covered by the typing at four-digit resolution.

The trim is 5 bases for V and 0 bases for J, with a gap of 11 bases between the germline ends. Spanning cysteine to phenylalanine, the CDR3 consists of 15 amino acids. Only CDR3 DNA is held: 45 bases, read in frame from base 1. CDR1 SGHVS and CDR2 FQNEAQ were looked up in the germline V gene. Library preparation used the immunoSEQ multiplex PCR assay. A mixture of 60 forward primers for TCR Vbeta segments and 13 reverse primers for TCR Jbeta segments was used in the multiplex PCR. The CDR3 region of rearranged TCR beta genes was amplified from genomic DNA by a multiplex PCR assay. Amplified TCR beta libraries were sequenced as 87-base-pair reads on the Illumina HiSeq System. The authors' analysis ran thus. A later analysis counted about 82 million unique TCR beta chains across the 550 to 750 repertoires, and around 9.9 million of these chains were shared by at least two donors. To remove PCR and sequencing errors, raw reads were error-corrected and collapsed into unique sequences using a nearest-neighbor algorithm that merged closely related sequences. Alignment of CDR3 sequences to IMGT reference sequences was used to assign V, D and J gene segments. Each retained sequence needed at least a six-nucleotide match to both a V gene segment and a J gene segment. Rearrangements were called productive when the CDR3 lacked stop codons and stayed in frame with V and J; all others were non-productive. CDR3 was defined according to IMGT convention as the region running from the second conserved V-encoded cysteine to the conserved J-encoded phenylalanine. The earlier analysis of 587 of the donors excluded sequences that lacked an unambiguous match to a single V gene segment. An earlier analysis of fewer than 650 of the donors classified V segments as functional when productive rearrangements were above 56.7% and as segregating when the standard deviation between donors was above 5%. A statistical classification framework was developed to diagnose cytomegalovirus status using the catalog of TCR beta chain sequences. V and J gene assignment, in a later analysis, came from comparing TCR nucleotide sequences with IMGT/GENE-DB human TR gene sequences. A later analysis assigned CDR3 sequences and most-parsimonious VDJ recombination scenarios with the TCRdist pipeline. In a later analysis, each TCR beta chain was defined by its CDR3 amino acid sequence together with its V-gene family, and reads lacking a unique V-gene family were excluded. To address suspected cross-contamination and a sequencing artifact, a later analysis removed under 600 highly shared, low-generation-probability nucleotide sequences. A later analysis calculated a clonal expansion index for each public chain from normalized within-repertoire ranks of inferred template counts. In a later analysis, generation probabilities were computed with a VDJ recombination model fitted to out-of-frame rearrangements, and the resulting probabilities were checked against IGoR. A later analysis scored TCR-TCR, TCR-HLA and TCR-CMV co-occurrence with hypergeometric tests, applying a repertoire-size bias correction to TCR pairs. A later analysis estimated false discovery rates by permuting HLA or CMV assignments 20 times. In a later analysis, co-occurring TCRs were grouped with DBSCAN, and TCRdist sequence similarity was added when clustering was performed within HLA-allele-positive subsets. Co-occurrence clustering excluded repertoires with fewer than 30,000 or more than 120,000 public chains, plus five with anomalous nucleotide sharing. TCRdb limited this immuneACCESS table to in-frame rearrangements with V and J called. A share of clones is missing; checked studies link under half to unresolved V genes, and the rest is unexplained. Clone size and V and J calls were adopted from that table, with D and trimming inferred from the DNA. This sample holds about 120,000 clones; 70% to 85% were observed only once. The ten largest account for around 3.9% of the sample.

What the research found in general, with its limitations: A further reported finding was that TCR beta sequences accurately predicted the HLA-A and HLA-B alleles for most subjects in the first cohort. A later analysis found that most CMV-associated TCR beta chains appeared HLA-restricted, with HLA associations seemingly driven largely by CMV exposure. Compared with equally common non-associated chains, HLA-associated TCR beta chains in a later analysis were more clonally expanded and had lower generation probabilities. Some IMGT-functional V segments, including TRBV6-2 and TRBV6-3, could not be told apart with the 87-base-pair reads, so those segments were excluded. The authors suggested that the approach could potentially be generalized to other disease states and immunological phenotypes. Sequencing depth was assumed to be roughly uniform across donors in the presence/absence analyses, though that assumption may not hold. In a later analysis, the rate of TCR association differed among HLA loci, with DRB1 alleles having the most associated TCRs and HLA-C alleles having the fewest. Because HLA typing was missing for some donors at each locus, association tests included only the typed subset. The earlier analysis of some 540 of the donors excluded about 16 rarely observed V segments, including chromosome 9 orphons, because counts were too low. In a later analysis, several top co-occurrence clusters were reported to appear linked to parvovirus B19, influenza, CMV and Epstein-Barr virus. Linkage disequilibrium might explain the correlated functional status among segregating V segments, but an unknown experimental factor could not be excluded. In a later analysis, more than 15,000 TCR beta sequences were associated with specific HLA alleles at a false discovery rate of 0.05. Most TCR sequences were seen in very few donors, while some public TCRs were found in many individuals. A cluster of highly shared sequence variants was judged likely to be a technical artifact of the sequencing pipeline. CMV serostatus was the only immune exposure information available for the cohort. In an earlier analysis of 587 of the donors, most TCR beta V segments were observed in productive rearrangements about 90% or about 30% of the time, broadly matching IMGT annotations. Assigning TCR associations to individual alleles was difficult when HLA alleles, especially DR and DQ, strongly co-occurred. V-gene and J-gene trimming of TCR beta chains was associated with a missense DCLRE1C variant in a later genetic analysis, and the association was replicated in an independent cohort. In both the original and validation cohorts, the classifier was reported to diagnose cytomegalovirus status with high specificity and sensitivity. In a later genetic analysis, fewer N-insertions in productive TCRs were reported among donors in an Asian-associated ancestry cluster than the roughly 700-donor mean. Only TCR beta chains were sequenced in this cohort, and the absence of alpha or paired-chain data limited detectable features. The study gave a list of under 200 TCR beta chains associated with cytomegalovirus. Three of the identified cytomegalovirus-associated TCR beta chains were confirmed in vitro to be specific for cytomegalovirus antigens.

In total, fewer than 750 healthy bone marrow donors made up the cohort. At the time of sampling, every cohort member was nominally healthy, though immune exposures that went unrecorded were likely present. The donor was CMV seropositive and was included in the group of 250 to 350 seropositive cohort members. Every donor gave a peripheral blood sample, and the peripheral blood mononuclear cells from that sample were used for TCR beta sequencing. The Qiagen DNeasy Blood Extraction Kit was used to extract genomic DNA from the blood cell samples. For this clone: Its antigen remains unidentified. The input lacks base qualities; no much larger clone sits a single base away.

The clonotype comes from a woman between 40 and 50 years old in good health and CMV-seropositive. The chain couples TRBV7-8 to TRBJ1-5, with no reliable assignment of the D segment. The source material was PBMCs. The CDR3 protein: CASSTQRNSNQPQHF. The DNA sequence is TGTGCCAGCAGCACCCAGAGGAATAGCAATCAGCCCCAGCATTTT. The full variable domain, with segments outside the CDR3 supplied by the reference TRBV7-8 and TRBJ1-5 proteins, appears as GAGVSQSPRYKVAKRGQDVALRCDPISGHVSLFWYQQALGQGPEFLTYFQNEAQLDKSGLPSDRFFAERPEGSVSTLKIQRTQQEDSAVYLCASSTQRNSNQPQHFGDGTRLSIL.